The 2 T cell receptor beta chains in this list originate from one sample, sequenced in a study of STAT5B mutations in CD4+ large granular lymphocyte leukemia (dated by TCRdb to 2022 to 2024). Library method: the immunoSEQ multiplex PCR assay. This is the immuneACCESS table as TCRdb keeps it, with only in-frame sequences that have V and J called. A part of the clones is gone; compared with another copy, unresolved V genes explain less than half, and the rest is unexplained. This sample holds more than 40,000 clones; approximately 84% were observed only once. The leading ten clones occupy 0.3% to 0.45% of the sample. Sequenced input: CD4+ T cells from blood buffy coats. The receptor set was obtained from a human donor in good health.

The chain links TRBV4-2 to TRBJ1-6; D is unresolved. V was cut by 1 base and J by 6 bases, with 7 bases left in between. This CDR3 has 14 amino acids. The germline V gene has CDR1 LGHNA and CDR2 YNFKEQ. The CDR3 DNA sequence: TGTGCCAGCAGCCAAGTGAAATCTAATTCACCCCTCCACTTT. Its translation is CASSQVKSNSPLHF.

The chain links TRBV19 to TRBJ1-5; D possibly corresponds to TRBD1 (6 bases). The germline V gene encodes CDR1 LNHDA and CDR2 SQIVND (reference sequence). This CDR3 spans 15 amino acids. With 7 bases removed from V and 7 bases from J, the gap between germline ends came to 20 bases. The CDR3 here is CASTLTGPLRQPQHF. The CDR3 nucleotides read TGTGCCAGTACCCTGACAGGCCCCCTAAGGCAGCCCCAGCATTTT.